Each of the 9 T cell receptor beta chains below was sequenced from the same sample in a study of T-cell memory formation after mild COVID-19. Each CDR3 protein is one row after TCRdb ran MiXCR on the 5' RACE reads. The top ten hold under 15% of the sample, which has about 390,000 distinct CDR3 sequences, 20% to 25% seen once. The material sequenced was PBMCs or a T cell subset sorted from them (not recorded which). These receptors were obtained from an adult woman who had mild COVID-19 (a few samples of this study predate the infection). Cell type and time point are not known.

This sequence joins TRBV24-1 and TRBJ2-2; D might be TRBD1 (5 bases). V gave up 3 bases and J gave up 5 bases, with 15 bases separating them. Germline V CDR1 and CDR2: KGHDR, SFDVKD. CDR3 length: 16 amino acids. CDR3 sequence: CATSDVSRVETGELFF. The CDR3 nucleotides read TGTGCCACCAGTGATGTTTCCAGGGTAGAAACCGGGGAGCTGTTTTTT.

J is TRBJ2-3 and V is TRBV2; 8 positions match TRBD2. CDR1 is SNHLY and CDR2 is FYNNEI in the germline V gene. The V gene end was trimmed by 7 bases and the J gene end by 1 base; junction bases not matched to a gene: 4. The CDR3 has 14 amino acids. The chain's CDR3 is CASTLLAGTDTQYF. The CDR3 DNA reads TGTGCCAGCACATTACTAGCGGGCACAGATACGCAGTATTTT.

The chain carries TRBV27 and TRBJ2-2; possible D gene TRBD1, 5 bases. V lost 5 bases and J lost 1, with 11 bases in between. The CDR3 is 15 amino acids. Looked up from germline, CDR1 is MNHEY and CDR2 is SMNVEV (reference sequence). In DNA form, the CDR3 reads TGTGCCAGCAGTGAGGACACGGGGAACACCGGGGAGCTGTTTTTT. Translation gives CASSEDTGNTGELFF.

This clonotype came up a few times. The rearrangement uses TRBV6-6 and TRBJ1-2; tentative D call: TRBD1 (5 bases). This CDR3 is 13 amino acids long. Looked up from germline, CDR1 is MNHNY and CDR2 is SVGAGI (reference sequence). Trimming took 5 bases from V and 4 from J, leaving 11 bases between them. The CDR3, as DNA: TGTGCCAGCAGTAGACAGTCGTTCTATGGCTACACCTTC. Residues: CASSRQSFYGYTF.

This clonotype was detected only a few times. The V call is TRBV4-3, the J call TRBJ2-5, with D perhaps matching TRBD1 (5 bases). Trimming removed 3 bases from V and 4 bases from J, with 9 bases in between. CDR1 is LGHNA and CDR2 is YSLEER in the germline V gene. This CDR3 has 13 residues. DNA for the CDR3: TGCGCCAGCAGCCAGATAGGGGTAGAGACCCAGTACTTC. This translates into CASSQIGVETQYF.

This clonotype was observed a handful of times. The chain recombines TRBV29-1 with TRBJ2-3; D gene ambiguous. The V end was cut by 4 bases, the J end by 0 bases, with 11 bases between. Germline V gene sequence: CDR1 SQVTM, CDR2 ANQGSEA. This CDR3 is built from 14 residues. The CDR3 here is CSVGAGSSTDTQYF. The CDR3 DNA reads as TGCAGCGTTGGGGCCGGATCTAGCACAGATACGCAGTATTTT.

This clonotype appeared a few times. This rearrangement joins TRBV9 to TRBJ1-2, with D unresolved. Trimming left V 3 bases short and J 0 bases short, with 12 bases between. CDR1 SGDLS and CDR2 YYNGEE come from the germline V gene. There are 15 residues in the CDR3. The CDR3 DNA reads TGTGCCAGCAGCGGGGGAGACTCGCCTAACTATGGCTACACCTTC. As protein: CASSGGDSPNYGYTF.

The chain uses TRBV11-3 and TRBJ2-1, with D possibly TRBD2 on 7 matching bases. Germline lookup yields CDR1 SGHNT and CDR2 YENEEA. The CDR3 has 14 amino acids. With 0 bases removed from V and 13 bases from J, the gap between germline ends came to 16 bases. The CDR3: CASSLDRGAGPQFF. In DNA form, the CDR3 reads TGTGCCAGCAGCTTAGATCGGGGGGCAGGGCCACAGTTCTTC.

The CDR3 is CASSPTVSDTQYF. In nucleotides, the CDR3 is TGTGCCAGCTCACCTACGGTTTCAGATACGCAGTATTTT. The V call is TRBV18, the J call TRBJ2-3; no firm D call. This CDR3 comprises 13 residues. CDR1 is KGHSH and CDR2 is LQKENI in the germline V gene. Deletions cut 3 bases from V and 4 bases from J, with 8 bases between. Full variable domain (rest looked up from reference TRBV18 and TRBJ2-3): NAGVMQNPRHLVRRRGQEARLRCSPMKGHSHVYWYRQLPEEGLKFMVYLQKENIIDESGMPKERFSAEFPKEGPSILRIQQVVRGDSAAYFCASSPTVSDTQYFGPGTRLTVL.